The 14 T cell receptor beta chains below come from one sample, sequenced in a study of blood T cell repertoires in COVID-19. The protocol was immunoSEQ multiplex PCR, while the TCRdb copy is restricted to in-frame clones and leaves out a portion. Among about 80,000 clones listed, about 82% were seen once. The sequenced material came from peripheral blood. These receptors were collected from an elderly man with active or convalescent COVID-19.

The chain carries TRBV6-1 and TRBJ1-6, with D unclear. Looked up from germline, CDR1 is MNHNS and CDR2 is SASEGT. The CDR3 length is 14 residues. Between the trimmed V and J ends, which lost 2 bases and 7 bases, there was a span of 9 bases. The CDR3 spells CASSELGGNSPLHF. CDR3 DNA: TGTGCCAGCAGTGAACTGGGAGGGAATTCACCCCTCCACTTT.

The genes are TRBV7-2 and TRBJ1-2, with unresolved D. V was pared by 5 bases and J by 8 bases, with 12 bases between. The CDR3 has 12 residues. Germline CDR1 and CDR2: SGHTA and FQGNSA. For the CDR3, the DNA is TGTGCCAGCAGCGAGGGTTCAGGAGGCTACACCTTC. It yields the protein CASSEGSGGYTF.

The genes are TRBV2 and TRBJ1-1, with 7 bases aligning to TRBD1. CDR1 SNHLY and CDR2 FYNNEI come from the germline V gene. J was trimmed by 2 bases and V by 7 bases; bases with no gene match: 4. This CDR3 has 13 amino acids. CDR3 in amino acids: CASTNRGNTEAFF. The CDR3 bases are TGTGCCAGCACCAACAGGGGCAACACTGAAGCTTTCTTT. The variable domain in full, with the rest retrieved from reference TRBV2 and TRBJ1-1, is EPEVTQTPSHQVTQMGQEVILRCVPISNHLYFYWYRQILGQKVEFLVSFYNNEISEKSEIFDDQFSVERPDGSNFTLKIRSTKLEDSAMYFCASTNRGNTEAFFGQGTRLTVV.

This clone was seen a single time. The rearrangement uses TRBV6-5 and TRBJ1-5, with a possible D match to TRBD1 (6 bases). Germline loops: CDR1 MNHEY, CDR2 SVGAGI. The CDR3 runs to 14 residues. V dropped 5 bases and J dropped 1 base, with 9 bases sitting between them. The DNA of the CDR3 is TGTGCCAGCAGTACAGGGCTGAGCAATCAGCCCCAGCATTTT. It encodes CASSTGLSNQPQHF.

The chain carries TRBV11-2 and TRBJ2-3, with 12 bases lining up with TRBD2. Germline assignment: CDR1 SGHAT and CDR2 FQNNGV. V shed 1 base, J shed 4 bases, and the junction held 3 bases outside the gene matches. The CDR3 runs 16 residues. The CDR3, as DNA: TGTGCCAGCAGCTTAGGGACTAGCGGGGTTGCAGATACGCAGTATTTT. Translated, it gives CASSLGTSGVADTQYF.

The chain carries TRBV7-2 and TRBJ1-5; TRBD1 aligns across 7 bases. Germline V gene data show CDR1 as SGHTA and CDR2 as FQGNSA. The CDR3 runs 15 residues. Losses at the gene ends were 5 bases for V and 7 bases for J; bases not matched to a gene: 11. CDR3 sequence reads: CASSPSQGLGQPQHF. The CDR3 nucleotides read TGTGCCAGCAGCCCTTCACAGGGGCTGGGACAGCCCCAGCATTTT.

This sequence joins TRBV10-3 and TRBJ1-6; a weak D match, TRBD1 (6 bases). From germline, CDR1 is ENHRY and CDR2 SYGVKD. The CDR3 runs 13 residues. V lost 10 bases to trimming and J lost 8 bases, with 15 bases between them. The CDR3 sequence is CATEARGDSPLHF. The CDR3 coding sequence is TGTGCCACAGAGGCCAGGGGTGATTCACCCCTCCACTTT.

The V gene is TRBV11-2, the J gene TRBJ2-2; D is perhaps TRBD1 (6 bases). The germline V gene encodes CDR1 SGHAT and CDR2 FQNNGV. V gave up 1 base and J gave up 2 bases, with 11 bases separating them. The CDR3 spans 16 residues. CDR3: CASSLGRGTNTGELFF. CDR3 nucleotides: TGTGCCAGCAGCTTAGGCAGGGGAACTAACACCGGGGAGCTGTTTTTT. The whole variable domain, filled in from reference TRBV11-2 and TRBJ2-2, reads EAGVAQSPRYKIIEKRQSVAFWCNPISGHATLYWYQQILGQGPKLLIQFQNNGVVDDSQLPKDRFSAERLKGVDSTLKIQPAKLEDSAVYLCASSLGRGTNTGELFFGEGSRLTVL.

The rearrangement uses TRBV15 and TRBJ1-4; no definite D call. The V and J ends lost 5 bases and 3 bases respectively, with 10 bases between them. There are 14 residues in the CDR3. Germline V gene sequence: CDR1 LNHNV, CDR2 YYDKDF (reference sequence). CDR3 sequence: CATSVEVSNEKLFF. The CDR3 DNA reads as TGTGCCACCAGCGTAGAAGTTTCTAATGAAAAACTGTTTTTT.

The V call is TRBV12-5, the J call TRBJ1-4; D unclear. Looked up from germline, CDR1 is LGHNT and CDR2 is FRNRAP. This CDR3 region has 13 residues. V gave up 5 bases and J gave up 6 bases, with 10 bases separating them. CDR3 in amino acids: CASGPDQDEKLFF. CDR3 bases: TGTGCTAGTGGTCCGGATCAGGATGAAAAACTGTTTTTT.

The chain combines TRBV6-5 with TRBJ1-1, with no clear D. Germline values: CDR1 MNHEY, CDR2 SVGAGI. V was shortened by 5 bases and J by 3 bases, with 7 bases between the two germline ends. The CDR3 sequence is 12 residues long. CDR3 region: CASSRQDTEAFF. CDR3 bases: TGTGCCAGCAGTCGCCAGGACACTGAAGCTTTCTTT.

The V call is TRBV7-8, the J call TRBJ1-2; D is possibly TRBD1 (6 bases). The CDR3 is 14 amino acids. Germline V CDR1 and CDR2: SGHVS, FQNEAQ. Trimming removed 4 bases from V and 4 bases from J, with 13 bases in between. CDR3 region: CASSSQGIGYGYTF. The CDR3 DNA is TGTGCCAGCAGCTCACAGGGTATCGGCTATGGCTACACCTTC.

The rearrangement uses TRBV14 and TRBJ2-7, with D hard to call. Trimming took off 1 base at V and 4 bases at J, with 8 bases between the two ends. Germline CDR1 reads SGHDN; CDR2 reads FVKESK. The CDR3 is made up of 13 amino acids. The CDR3 coding sequence is TGTGCCAGCAGCCAAGGGGCAGTTTACGAGCAGTACGTC. This encodes CASSQGAVYEQYV.

This clone has a single count. The chain recombines TRBV12-3 or TRBV12-4 with TRBJ1-4, with D maybe TRBD1 (5 bases). Trimming took off 2 bases at V and 8 bases at J, with 9 bases between the two ends. CDR3 length: 13 amino acids. CDR3 residues: CASSLQGVEKLFF. The CDR3 nucleotides read TGTGCCAGCAGTTTACAGGGTGTAGAAAAACTGTTTTTT.